A selection of T cell receptor beta chains follows, all from one sample in a study of blood T cell repertoires in COVID-19. Assay: immunoSEQ multiplex PCR; the TCRdb copy retains only in-frame clones and omits some. The sample records about 200,000 clones, approximately 84% being singletons. What was sequenced was peripheral blood. These receptors were collected from an older man with acute or convalescent COVID-19. The CDR3 runs from the conserved cysteine through the conserved F or W. The D gene is left open where the match is weak. Clone sizes are given selectively: once, few, many, or a class where the clone is expanded.

-,TRBD1,TRBJ2-5,TRBV9,CASSVGVTGAMGETQYF,TGTGCCAGCAGCGTAGGGGTTACAGGGGCAATGGGGGAGACCCAGTACTTC
-,TRBD1,TRBJ2-1,TRBV27,CASSPETPGTGNYNEQFF,TGTGCCAGCAGTCCAGAAACACCCGGGACAGGAAACTACAATGAGCAGTTCTTC
few,TRBD1,TRBJ2-7,TRBV6-5,CASSYDRAAEQYF,TGTGCCAGCAGTTACGACAGGGCGGCCGAGCAGTACTTC
-,TRBD2,TRBJ2-1,TRBV3-1/TRBV3-2,CASRESGRAPWEQFF,TGTGCCAGCAGAGAGAGCGGGAGGGCCCCTTGGGAGCAGTTCTTC
few,-,TRBJ2-7,TRBV30,CAWSSKSRSYEQYF,TGTGCCTGGAGTAGCAAGTCAAGATCCTACGAGCAGTACTTC
-,-,TRBJ2-7,TRBV5-6,CASSLTEQYF,TGTGCCAGCAGCTTGACAGAGCAGTACTTC
-,-,TRBJ1-1,TRBV10-3,CAISESGGGSWANTEAFF,TGTGCCATCAGTGAGTCAGGGGGGGGTAGCTGGGCGAACACTGAAGCTTTCTTT
-,-,TRBJ2-3,TRBV5-1,CASSPAGRPTTDTQYF,TGCGCCAGCAGCCCCGCGGGCAGGCCCACCACAGATACGCAGTATTTT
-,-,TRBJ2-3,TRBV30,CAWSVPGVDTQYF,TGTGCCTGGAGTGTACCGGGTGTAGATACGCAGTATTTT
-,TRBD2,TRBJ2-5,TRBV15,CATSRSSWTSGIQETQYF,TGTGCCACCAGCAGATCAAGTTGGACTAGCGGGATCCAAGAGACCCAGTACTTC
once,-,TRBJ2-2,TRBV27,CASSPSLGELFF,TGTGCCAGCAGTCCCAGTCTCGGGGAGCTGTTTTTT
-,-,TRBJ2-1,TRBV20-1,CSARSVPRQFF,TGCAGTGCTAGATCGGTTCCGAGACAGTTCTTC
-,TRBD2,TRBJ2-3,TRBV7-8,CASSYSTSGRPTDTQYF,TGTGCCAGCAGCTACAGTACTAGCGGGAGGCCCACAGATACGCAGTATTTT
-,-,TRBJ2-2,TRBV7-9,CASSLMAANTGELFF,TGTGCCAGCAGCTTAATGGCGGCCAACACCGGGGAGCTGTTTTTT
-,-,TRBJ1-3,TRBV4-2,CASSQDQVTVGTIYF,TGTGCCAGCAGCCAAGATCAGGTGACAGTTGGCACCATATATTTT
-,-,TRBJ1-1,TRBV14,CASSQEVMANTEAFF,TGTGCCAGCAGCCAAGAGGTGATGGCGAACACTGAAGCTTTCTTT
-,-,TRBJ2-2,TRBV2,CASGPVRGSVTGELFF,TGTGCCAGCGGACCAGTTAGGGGGTCGGTCACCGGGGAGCTGTTTTTT
-,TRBD1,TRBJ1-6,TRBV4-1,CASSQGDRGSPLHF,TGCGCCAGCAGCCAAGGGGACAGGGGTTCACCCCTCCACTTT
-,-,TRBJ1-6,TRBV27,CASGFTGTLNSPLHF,TGTGCCAGCGGGTTTACAGGCACCCTCAATTCACCCCTCCACTTT
-,TRBD1,TRBJ1-4,TRBV5-4,CASSSGSGGLDEKLFF,TGTGCCAGCAGCTCCGGATCAGGGGGCCTTGATGAAAAACTGTTTTTT
-,-,TRBJ1-6,TRBV2,CASSVGGYNSPLHF,TGTGCCAGCAGTGTTGGCGGATATAATTCACCCCTCCACTTT
-,-,TRBJ2-1,TRBV25-1,CASSDLASSYNEQFF,TGTGCCAGCAGTGACCTAGCGAGCTCCTACAATGAGCAGTTCTTC
-,TRBD2,TRBJ2-2,TRBV4-3,CASSQTLSSGRNTGELFF,TGCGCCAGCAGCCAAACCCTGTCTAGCGGGAGGAACACCGGGGAGCTGTTTTTT
once,TRBD2,TRBJ2-3,TRBV19,CASSMIGLAGGTDTQYF,TGTGCCAGTAGTATGATAGGGCTAGCGGGAGGGACGGATACGCAGTATTTT
few,TRBD2,TRBJ2-2,TRBV18,CASSPGTSGSGIGELFF,TGTGCCAGCTCACCAGGGACTAGCGGGAGTGGAATCGGGGAGCTGTTTTTT
-,TRBD1,TRBJ2-7,TRBV20-1,CSASLEQGAFYEQYF,TGCAGTGCTAGTCTCGAACAGGGGGCATTCTACGAGCAGTACTTC
many,-,TRBJ2-7,TRBV7-9,CASSWDTSYEQYF,TGTGCCAGCAGCTGGGACACCTCCTACGAGCAGTACTTC
-,-,TRBJ2-7,TRBV6-5,CASSYSQGREYEQYF,TGTGCCAGCAGTTACTCGCAGGGTAGGGAATACGAGCAGTACTTC
-,-,TRBJ2-3,TRBV5-1,CASSAGGGTDTQYF,TGCGCCAGCTCTGCCGGCGGGGGCACAGATACGCAGTATTTT
-,TRBD1,TRBJ2-2,TRBV7-8,CASSHDRDRGRSYTGELFF,TGTGCCAGCAGCCATGACCGGGACAGGGGTAGATCTTACACCGGGGAGCTGTTTTTT
-,TRBD2,TRBJ2-1,TRBV27,CASSSGNRDGGLIRGNEQFF,TGTGCCAGCAGTTCCGGAAACCGGGACGGGGGACTAATAAGAGGCAATGAGCAGTTCTTC
once,-,TRBJ1-6,TRBV12-3/TRBV12-4,CAVTDRTTSPLHF,TGTGCCGTGACCGACAGGACGACCTCACCCCTCCACTTT
-,TRBD1,TRBJ1-3,TRBV29-1,CSVADRGPGNTIYF,TGCAGCGTTGCCGACAGGGGGCCAGGAAACACCATATATTTT
-,TRBD2,TRBJ2-1,TRBV27,CASSLWGTSGSRNEQFF,TGTGCCAGCAGTTTATGGGGGACTAGCGGGAGTCGTAATGAGCAGTTCTTC
-,TRBD2,TRBJ2-5,TRBV5-1,CASSLGAFQRGKETQYF,TGCGCCAGCAGCTTGGGGGCGTTCCAGCGGGGGAAAGAGACCCAGTACTTC
-,-,TRBJ1-2,TRBV6-2/TRBV6-3,CASSYTTYGYTF,TGTGCCAGCAGTTACACAACGTATGGCTACACCTTC
-,-,TRBJ2-7,TRBV28,CASLQDSYEQYF,TGTGCCAGCCTTCAGGACAGCTACGAGCAGTACTTC
few,TRBD1,TRBJ1-5,TRBV19,CASSGQGTGQPQHF,TGTGCCAGTAGTGGACAGGGTACAGGGCAGCCCCAGCATTTT
-,TRBD2,TRBJ2-2,TRBV11-3,CASSGKGLAGGRGGELFF,TGTGCCAGCAGCGGGAAGGGTCTAGCGGGAGGCCGCGGCGGGGAGCTGTTTTTT
-,TRBD2,TRBJ2-3,TRBV7-2,CASSITYGTSGRTQYF,TGTGCCAGCAGCATAACGTACGGGACTAGCGGGAGAACGCAGTATTTT
-,-,TRBJ2-1,TRBV15,CATSRLHGGNHNEQFF,TGTGCCACCAGCAGACTTCACGGAGGGAACCACAATGAGCAGTTCTTC
-,TRBD1,TRBJ2-1,TRBV4-1,CASSLGQGKSEQFF,TGCGCCAGCAGCCTGGGACAGGGTAAGAGTGAGCAGTTCTTC
-,-,TRBJ1-4,TRBV30,CAWSVPRATNEKLFF,TGTGCCTGGAGTGTACCGAGAGCAACTAATGAAAAACTGTTTTTT
-,TRBD2,TRBJ2-1,TRBV11-3,CASSTGLAGVEGNEQFF,TGTGCCAGCAGCACGGGACTAGCGGGAGTGGAGGGGAATGAGCAGTTCTTC
-,TRBD1,TRBJ1-5,TRBV11-1,CASSLGQPNQPQHF,TGTGCCAGCAGCTTGGGACAGCCAAATCAGCCCCAGCATTTT
-,TRBD1,TRBJ2-2,TRBV24-1,CATSDLRQQDRRDTGELFF,TGTGCCACCAGTGATTTGCGCCAACAGGACAGGAGAGACACCGGGGAGCTGTTTTTT
-,-,TRBJ1-3,TRBV19,CASSIDPVAGNTIYF,TGTGCCAGTAGTATAGATCCTGTAGCTGGAAACACCATATATTTT
-,TRBD1,TRBJ2-7,TRBV28,CASTFPGQGKQYF,TGTGCCAGCACCTTCCCGGGACAGGGCAAGCAGTACTTC